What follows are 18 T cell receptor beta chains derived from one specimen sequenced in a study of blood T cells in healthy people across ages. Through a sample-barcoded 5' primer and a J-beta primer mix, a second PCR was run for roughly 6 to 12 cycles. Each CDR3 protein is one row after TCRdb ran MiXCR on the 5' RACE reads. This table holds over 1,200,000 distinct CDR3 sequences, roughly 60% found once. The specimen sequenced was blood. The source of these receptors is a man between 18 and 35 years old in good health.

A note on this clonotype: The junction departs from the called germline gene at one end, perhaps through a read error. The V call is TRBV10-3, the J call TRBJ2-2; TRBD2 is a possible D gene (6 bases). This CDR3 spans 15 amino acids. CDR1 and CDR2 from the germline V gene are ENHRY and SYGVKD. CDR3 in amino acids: CAISARGSPTGKLFF. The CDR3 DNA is TGTGCCATCAGTGCGCGGGGTTCCCCGACCGGGAAGCTGTTTTTT.

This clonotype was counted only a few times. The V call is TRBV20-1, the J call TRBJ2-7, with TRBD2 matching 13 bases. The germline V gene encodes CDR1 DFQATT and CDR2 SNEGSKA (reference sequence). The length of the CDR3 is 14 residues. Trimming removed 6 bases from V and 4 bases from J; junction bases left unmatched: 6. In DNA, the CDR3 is TGCAGTGCAGATCCGGGACTAGCGGGATACGAGCAGTACTTC. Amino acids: CSADPGLAGYEQYF.

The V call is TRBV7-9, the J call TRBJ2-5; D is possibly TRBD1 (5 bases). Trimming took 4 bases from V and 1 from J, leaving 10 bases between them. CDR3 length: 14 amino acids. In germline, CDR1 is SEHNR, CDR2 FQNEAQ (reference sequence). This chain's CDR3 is CASSSFRVQETQYF. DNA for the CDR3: TGTGCCAGCAGCTCGTTCAGGGTCCAAGAGACCCAGTACTTC.

CDR3 loop: CASRVLARNTEAFF. CDR3 DNA sequence: TGTGCCAGCAGGGTCCTGGCCAGGAACACTGAAGCTTTCTTT. The chain is built from TRBV27 and TRBJ1-1; D is unclear. The CDR3 consists of 14 residues. Per germline, CDR1 MNHEY and CDR2 SMNVEV (reference sequence). V lost 6 bases and J 1 base, leaving 12 bases between the germline ends.

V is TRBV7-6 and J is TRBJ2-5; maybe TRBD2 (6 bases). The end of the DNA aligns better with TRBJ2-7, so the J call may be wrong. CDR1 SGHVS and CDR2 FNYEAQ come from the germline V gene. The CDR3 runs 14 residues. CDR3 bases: TGTGCCAGCAGCCTAGACGTGGAGGGTGGCGAGCAGTACTTC. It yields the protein CASSLDVEGGEQYF.

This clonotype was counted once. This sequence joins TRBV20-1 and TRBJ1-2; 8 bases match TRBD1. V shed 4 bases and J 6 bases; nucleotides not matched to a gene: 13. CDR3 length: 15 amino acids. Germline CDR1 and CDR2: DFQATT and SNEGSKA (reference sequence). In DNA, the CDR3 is TGCAGTGCTACCGATCAGGGGGCGCTGGATCATGGCTACACCTTC. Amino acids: CSATDQGALDHGYTF.

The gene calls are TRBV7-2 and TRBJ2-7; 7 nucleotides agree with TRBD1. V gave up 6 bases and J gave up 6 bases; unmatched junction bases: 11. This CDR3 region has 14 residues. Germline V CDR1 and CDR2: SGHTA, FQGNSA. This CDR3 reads CASRPRDSEFEQYF. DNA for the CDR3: TGTGCCAGCAGACCAAGGGACAGTGAATTCGAGCAGTACTTC.

CDR3 region: CASSPLLDKRAFF. In DNA, the CDR3 is TGTGCCAGCAGTCCACTCCTGGACAAGCGAGCTTTCTTT. The chain links TRBV13 to TRBJ1-1; D is perhaps TRBD1 (5 bases). Germline loops: CDR1 PRHDT, CDR2 FYEKMQ (reference sequence). Trimming removed 6 bases from V and 10 bases from J, with 18 bases in between. The CDR3 length is 13 residues. Full variable domain (missing parts from reference TRBV13 and TRBJ1-1): AAGVIQSPRHLIKEKRETATLKCYPIPRHDTVYWYQQGPGQDPQFLISFYEKMQSDKGSIPDRFSAQQFSDYHSELNMSSLELGDSALYFCASSPLLDKRAFFGQGTRLTVV.

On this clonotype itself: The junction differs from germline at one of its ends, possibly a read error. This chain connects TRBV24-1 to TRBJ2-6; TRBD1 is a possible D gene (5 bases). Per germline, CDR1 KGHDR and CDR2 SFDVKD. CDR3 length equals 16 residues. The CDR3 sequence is CATSDSRPSGADVLTF. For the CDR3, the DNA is TGTGCCACCAGTGATAGTCGGCCTTCTGGGGCCGACGTCCTGACTTTC.

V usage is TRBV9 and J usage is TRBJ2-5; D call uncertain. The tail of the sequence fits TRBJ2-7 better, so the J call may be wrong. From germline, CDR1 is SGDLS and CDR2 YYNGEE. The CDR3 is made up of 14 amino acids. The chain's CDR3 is CASSVEVNRREQYF. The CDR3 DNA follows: TGTGCCAGCAGCGTAGAGGTAAATCGGCGCGAGCAGTACTTC.

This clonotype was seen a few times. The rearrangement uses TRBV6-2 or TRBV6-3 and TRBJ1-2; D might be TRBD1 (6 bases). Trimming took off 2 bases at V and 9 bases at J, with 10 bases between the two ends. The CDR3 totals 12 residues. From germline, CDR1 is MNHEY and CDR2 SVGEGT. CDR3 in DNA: TGTGCCAGCAGTTACCCCTGGGACAGCTACACCTTC. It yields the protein CASSYPWDSYTF.

DNA for the CDR3: TGTGCCAGCAGCCCGGAGGGAGGGAGCGATCAGCCCCAGCATTTT. This codes for CASSPEGGSDQPQHF. V and J are TRBV4-2 and TRBJ1-5; D unclear. Trimming removed 4 bases from V and 5 bases from J, with 15 bases in between. The CDR3 length is 15 residues. The germline CDR1 and CDR2 sequences are LGHNA and YNFKEQ.

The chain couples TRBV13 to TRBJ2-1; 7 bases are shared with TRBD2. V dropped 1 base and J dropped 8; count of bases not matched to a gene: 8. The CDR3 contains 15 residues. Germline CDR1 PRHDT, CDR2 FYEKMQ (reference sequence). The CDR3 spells CASSLAGGQWDEQFF. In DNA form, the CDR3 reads TGTGCCAGCAGCTTAGCGGGAGGCCAATGGGATGAGCAGTTCTTC.

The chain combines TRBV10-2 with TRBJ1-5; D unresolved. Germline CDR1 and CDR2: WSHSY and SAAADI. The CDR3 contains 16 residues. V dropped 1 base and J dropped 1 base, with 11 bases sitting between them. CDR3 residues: CASSELSTKSNQPQHF. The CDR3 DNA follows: TGCGCCAGCAGTGAGTTGAGTACAAAAAGCAATCAGCCCCAGCATTTT.

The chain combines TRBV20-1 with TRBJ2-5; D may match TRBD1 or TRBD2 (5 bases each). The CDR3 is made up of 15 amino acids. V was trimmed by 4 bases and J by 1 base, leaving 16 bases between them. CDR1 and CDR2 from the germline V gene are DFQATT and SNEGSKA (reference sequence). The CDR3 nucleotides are TGCAGTGCTACCCAGGGACGGTGGACCCAAGAGACCCAGTACTTC. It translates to CSATQGRWTQETQYF.

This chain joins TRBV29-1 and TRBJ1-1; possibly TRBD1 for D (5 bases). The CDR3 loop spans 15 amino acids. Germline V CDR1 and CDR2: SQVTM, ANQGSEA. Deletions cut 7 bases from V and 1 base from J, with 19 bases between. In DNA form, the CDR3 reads TGCAGCGCCCTAGGGGACCCAGTAGGGAACACTGAAGCTTTCTTT. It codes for CSALGDPVGNTEAFF.

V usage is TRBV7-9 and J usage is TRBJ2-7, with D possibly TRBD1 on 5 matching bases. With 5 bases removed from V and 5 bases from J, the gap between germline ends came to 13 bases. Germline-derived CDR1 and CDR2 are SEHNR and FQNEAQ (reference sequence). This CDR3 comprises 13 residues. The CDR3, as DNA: TGTGCCAGCAGCGGGGCAGGGCTGGACGAGCAGTACTTC. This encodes CASSGAGLDEQYF.

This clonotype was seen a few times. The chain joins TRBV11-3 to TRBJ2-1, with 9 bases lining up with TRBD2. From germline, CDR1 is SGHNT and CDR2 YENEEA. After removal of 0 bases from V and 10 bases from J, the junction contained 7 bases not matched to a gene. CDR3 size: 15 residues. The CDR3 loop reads CASSLDGLAGREQFF. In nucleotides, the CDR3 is TGTGCCAGCAGCTTAGATGGCCTAGCGGGGAGGGAGCAGTTCTTC.